This T cell receptor (beta chain) was documented in a study of graft-versus-host responses after intestinal transplantation. The overall study: Isolated intestinal, liver-intestinal, or multivisceral transplants had been given to the recipients. Findings of the study overall: Ileal or blood samples showed some GvH clones first, and such clones were also found in recipient marrow. Clonal ratios of graft-versus-host to host-versus-graft in allografts were high for patients exhibiting graft-donor T cell macrochimerism. Early after transplant, HvG clones declined as circulating GvH clones peaked.

Of note for this clone: Its antigen remains unknown.

Data came from immunoSEQ multiplex PCR; TCRdb stores just in-frame clones and leaves some out. Of approximately 100,000 clones detected, about 82% appear once; the ten largest clones hold approximately 1.4%. CDR1 and CDR2 from the germline V gene are SGHRS and YFSETQ. The CDR3 is 19 amino acids. Losses at the gene ends were 2 bases for V and 0 bases for J; bases not matched to a gene: 13. The source of this sequence is a human patient who received an intestinal transplant, so some T cells may come from the graft donor. The sequencing here drew on PBMCs, taken 255 days after intestinal transplant. The V and J genes are TRBV5-1 and TRBJ2-3, with TRBD2 matching over 9 bases. The CDR3 region is CASSFHGRGGPTSTDTQYF. Here the CDR3 DNA reads TGCGCCAGCAGCTTCCATGGGCGGGGGGGACCTACTAGCACAGATACGCAGTATTTT.